A single T cell receptor beta chain is shown here with its context. The sample belongs to a study of T cell changes during pregnancy in multiple sclerosis. Using immunoSEQ multiplex PCR, the repertoire was profiled, and TCRdb retains in-frame clones only, with some absent. Of under 80,000 clones in the sample, approximately 94% were seen once. The V end was cut by 8 bases, the J end by 0 bases, with 11 bases between. The CDR3 sequence is 14 residues long. Per the germline V gene, CDR1 is SNHLY and CDR2 is FYNNEI. Sequencing was performed on peripheral blood, taken in the third trimester of pregnancy. The receptor's source is a female donor with multiple sclerosis, enrolled in a pregnancy study. The chain recombines TRBV2 with TRBJ2-1, with a weak D call TRBD1 (6 bases). DNA for the CDR3: TGTGCCAGCCTCAGGGGCAGCTCCTACAATGAGCAGTTCTTC. The encoded protein is CASLRGSSYNEQFF.